Sequencing of this TCR beta chain was carried out in a study of shared clonotypes between healthy human individuals. This clone was picked up one time. Assay used: immunoSEQ multiplex PCR; TCRdb lists only in-frame clones, some missing. The sample includes a few hundred thousand clones, approximately 65% of them seen just once. This CDR3 spans 15 amino acids. Per the germline V gene, CDR1 is SGHTA and CDR2 is FQGNSA. V lost 6 bases to trimming and J lost 6 bases; unmatched junction nucleotides: 10. This TCR was sampled from a man under 40 in good health. What was sequenced was memory CD4+ T cells sorted from blood. The subset is: CD45RA-negative fraction. The chain couples TRBV7-2 to TRBJ2-1; 8 nucleotides agree with TRBD2. CDR3 bases: TGTGCCAGCAGAGACACCGGGACTAGGGGCAATGAGCAGTTCTTC. This gives the protein CASRDTGTRGNEQFF.